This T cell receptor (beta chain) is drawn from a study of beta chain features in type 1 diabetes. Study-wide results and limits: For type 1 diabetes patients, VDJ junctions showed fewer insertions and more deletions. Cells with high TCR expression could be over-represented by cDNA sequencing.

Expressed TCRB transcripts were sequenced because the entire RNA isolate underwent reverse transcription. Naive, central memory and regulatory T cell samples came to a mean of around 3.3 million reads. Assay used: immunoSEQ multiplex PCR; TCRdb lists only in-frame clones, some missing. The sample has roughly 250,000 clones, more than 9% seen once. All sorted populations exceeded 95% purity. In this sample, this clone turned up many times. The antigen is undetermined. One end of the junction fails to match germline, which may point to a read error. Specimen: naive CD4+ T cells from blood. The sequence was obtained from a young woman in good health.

CDR3 amino acids: CSVGGTPTPF. In nucleotides, the CDR3 is TGCAGCGTGGGAGGGACCCCAACTCCCTTT. The V call is TRBV29-1, the J call TRBJ1-1, with TRBD1 as a possible D gene (5 bases). Germline loops: CDR1 SQVTM, CDR2 ANQGSEA. The CDR3 has 10 residues.